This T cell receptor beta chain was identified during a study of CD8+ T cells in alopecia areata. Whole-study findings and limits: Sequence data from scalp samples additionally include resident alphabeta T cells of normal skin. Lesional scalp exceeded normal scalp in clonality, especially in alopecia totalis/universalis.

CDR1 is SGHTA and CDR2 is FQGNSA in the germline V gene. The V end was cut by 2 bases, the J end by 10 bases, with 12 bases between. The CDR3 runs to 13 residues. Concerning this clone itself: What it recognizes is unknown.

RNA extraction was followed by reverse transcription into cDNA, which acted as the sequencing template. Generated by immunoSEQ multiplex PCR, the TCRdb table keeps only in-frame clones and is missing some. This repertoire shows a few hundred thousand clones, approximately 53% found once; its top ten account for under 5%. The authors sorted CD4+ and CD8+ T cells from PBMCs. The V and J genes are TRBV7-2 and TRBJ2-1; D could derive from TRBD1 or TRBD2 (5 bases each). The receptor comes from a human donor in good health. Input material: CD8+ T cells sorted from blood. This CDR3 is CASSLTRGGEQFF. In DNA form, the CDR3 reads TGTGCCAGCAGCTTAACGAGGGGTGGGGAGCAGTTCTTC.